This T cell receptor beta chain came from a study of response to subunit inactivated influenza vaccine. Study outcomes and limitations: Authors proposed each seasonal influenza vaccination draws in few new T cells.

Note on this clonotype: The antigen is unknown.

Per the germline V gene, CDR1 is DFQATT and CDR2 is SNEGSKA (reference sequence). V gave up 3 bases and J gave up 4 bases, with 21 bases separating them. This CDR3 has 16 amino acids. In TCRdb, the RT-PCR reads were re-called with MiXCR into one record per CDR3 protein. Of 600,000 to 700,000 distinct CDR3 sequences listed, around 15% are singletons. The sequence was collected from a man aged 50 to 60 who received an inactivated influenza vaccine. Sequencing was performed on PBMCs from blood, taken roughly 2 weeks before vaccination. V usage is TRBV20-1 and J usage is TRBJ1-2; D not certain. CDR3 in amino acids: CSASVEPAGKGYGYTF. CDR3 bases: TGCAGTGCTAGTGTCGAGCCAGCTGGGAAAGGCTATGGCTACACCTTC.